One T cell receptor (beta chain) is described in this entry. This specimen belongs to a study of blood T cell repertoires in COVID-19. The germline V gene encodes CDR1 MRHNA and CDR2 SNTAGT. The CDR3 covers 17 residues. Trimming took off 2 bases at V and 2 bases at J, with 18 bases between the two ends. TCRdb's table, derived via immunoSEQ multiplex PCR, lists solely in-frame clones and lacks some. Of tens of thousands of clones in the sample, 80% to 90% are singletons; the top ten hold roughly 5%. The chain links TRBV6-4 to TRBJ1-1; D possibly corresponds to TRBD1 (5 bases). The sample consisted of peripheral blood. The sequence derives from an elderly woman with acute or convalescent COVID-19. The CDR3: CASSDRGPGHFNTEAFF. CDR3 coding DNA: TGTGCCAGCAGTGACCGCGGCCCTGGACACTTCAACACTGAAGCTTTCTTT.